These 23 T cell receptor beta chains share one sample of origin, sequenced in a study of T cells after yellow fever vaccination. MiXCR, applied by TCRdb to the 5' RACE reads, yields one record per CDR3 protein. Among roughly 120,000 distinct CDR3 sequences listed, 5.5% to 8% were seen once. The sequenced sample was CD4+ T cells sorted from PBMCs, obtained about 49 days after the first yellow fever vaccination. The source of these receptors is a man aged 18 to 29 who received the YFV17D yellow fever vaccine.

This clonotype has ten or more counts. The chain joins TRBV6-1 to TRBJ1-1; D is unclear. Looked up from germline, CDR1 is MNHNS and CDR2 is SASEGT. The CDR3 is 13 residues long. Trimming removed 6 bases from V and 1 base from J, with 9 bases in between. In DNA, the CDR3 is TGTGCCAGCAGCTCCCCAAGGAACACTGAAGCTTTCTTT. Translated, it gives CASSSPRNTEAFF.

Ten or more counts support this clonotype. The chain recombines TRBV5-1 with TRBJ2-5; 14 bases are a match to TRBD2. CDR3 length: 18 residues. Trimming took 1 base from V and 4 from J; bases not matched to a gene: 9. Germline assignment: CDR1 SGHRS and CDR2 YFSETQ. CDR3 in DNA: TGCGCCAGCAGCTTGTTACCAGCCGGGACTAGCGGGGGAGAGACCCAGTACTTC. It specifies CASSLLPAGTSGGETQYF.

The table lists this clonotype with many counts. J is TRBJ2-6 and V is TRBV25-1, with D hard to call. CDR3 length equals 14 residues. V shed 5 bases and J shed 0 bases, with 5 bases lying between them. CDR1 is MGHDK, CDR2 SYGVNS, per germline. The CDR3 sequence: CASSQHSGANVLTF. CDR3 in DNA: TGTGCCAGCAGTCAACACTCTGGGGCCAACGTCCTGACTTTC.

At least ten counts were recorded for this clonotype. The rearrangement uses TRBV5-1 and TRBJ1-2; D is undetermined. Germline CDR1 reads SGHRS; CDR2 reads YFSETQ. The V gene lost 4 bases and the J gene lost 9 bases, with 19 bases spanning the gap. There are 14 residues in the CDR3. DNA of the CDR3: TGCGCCAGCAGCCCGGCGCCCCAGGACGGCAGCTACACCTTC. It translates to CASSPAPQDGSYTF.

This clonotype was seen many times. The chain is built from TRBV6-2 or TRBV6-3 and TRBJ1-4; tentative D call: TRBD1 (5 bases). Per the germline V gene, CDR1 is MNHEY and CDR2 is SVGEGT. V was shortened by 4 bases and J by 9 bases, with 9 bases between the two germline ends. There are 12 residues in the CDR3. CDR3 nucleotides: TGTGCCAGCAGTTCGCAGGGAAAAAAACTGTTTTTT. It codes for CASSSQGKKLFF.

In its sample, this clonotype was seen many times. V usage is TRBV7-2 and J usage is TRBJ2-1, with D perhaps TRBD2 (5 bases). The germline gives CDR1 SGHTA, CDR2 FQGNSA. There are 16 residues in the CDR3. V was cut by 5 bases and J by 0 bases, with 14 bases left in between. CDR3 protein: CASSTMRALSYNEQFF. The CDR3 nucleotides read TGTGCCAGCAGCACAATGCGGGCGCTCTCCTACAATGAGCAGTTCTTC.

This clonotype was seen many times. The CDR3 is CSVATGTRNTEAFF. CDR3 in DNA: TGCAGCGTTGCGACCGGGACAAGGAACACTGAAGCTTTCTTT. The chain links TRBV29-1 to TRBJ1-1, with D perhaps TRBD1 (6 bases). V was shortened by 4 bases and J by 1 base, with 13 bases between the two germline ends. Germline V gene sequence: CDR1 SQVTM, CDR2 ANQGSEA. The CDR3 loop spans 14 amino acids.

This clonotype was observed many times. The CDR3 reads CASSPGTGLEETQYF. CDR3 sequence (DNA): TGTGCCAGCAGTCCAGGGACAGGGCTTGAAGAGACCCAGTACTTC. This sequence joins TRBV28 and TRBJ2-5; 9 nucleotides match TRBD1. Germline CDR1 and CDR2: MDHEN and SYDVKM. This CDR3 contains 15 residues. V gave up 5 bases and J gave up 3 bases; unmatched junction bases: 7.

In this sample, this clonotype turned up many times. The V call is TRBV19, the J call TRBJ1-5; D remains ambiguous. The CDR3 spans 13 residues. V lost 5 bases and J 6 bases, leaving 11 bases between the germline ends. Germline values: CDR1 LNHDA, CDR2 SQIVND (reference sequence). The CDR3 nucleotides read TGTGCCAGTAGTGCAGGACGGTCTCAGCCCCAGCATTTT. Its protein is CASSAGRSQPQHF.

Comment on this clonotype: This sequence may be a read error, since a much larger clone differs from it by one base. This chain connects TRBV5-1 to TRBJ2-7; a weak D match, TRBD2 (5 bases). Germline values: CDR1 SGHRS, CDR2 YFSETQ. V lost 4 bases, J lost 0 bases, and 11 bases lay in between. This CDR3 region has 14 residues. The CDR3 reads CASSGYSDSYEQYF. The CDR3 bases are TGCGCCAGCAGCGGATATAGCGACTCCTACGAGCAGTACTTC.

This clonotype came up many times. This chain uses TRBV12-3 or TRBV12-4 with TRBJ1-6; the D gene is possibly TRBD1 (5 bases). V was pared by 5 bases and J by 3 bases, with 11 bases between. This CDR3 contains 15 residues. CDR3 sequence: CASSVQGDYNSPLHF. The DNA of the CDR3 is TGTGCCAGCAGTGTTCAAGGGGACTATAATTCACCCCTCCACTTT.

This clonotype was seen repeatedly, ten times or more. The V and J genes are TRBV12-3 or TRBV12-4 and TRBJ1-2; TRBD1 might be the D (5 bases). Trimming pared 5 bases from V and 5 bases from J, leaving 12 bases between. The CDR3 extends over 13 amino acids. The CDR3 is CASSPGTVYGYTF. CDR3 sequence (DNA): TGTGCCAGCAGTCCCGGGACCGTGTATGGCTACACCTTC.

This clonotype has ten or more counts. The chain links TRBV5-1 to TRBJ1-2, with D possibly matching TRBD1 (6 bases). V was clipped by 4 bases and J by 4 bases, with 11 bases between them. Germline lookup yields CDR1 SGHRS and CDR2 YFSETQ. The CDR3 covers 13 residues. The CDR3 DNA follows: TGCGCCAGCAGCGGAAGGACAGTCTATGGCTACACCTTC. Residues: CASSGRTVYGYTF.

This clonotype has at least ten counts. V gene TRBV7-8 combines with J gene TRBJ1-2, with a weak D call TRBD1 (5 bases). This CDR3 contains 14 residues. CDR1 SGHVS and CDR2 FQNEAQ come from the germline V gene. The ends were cut back, 0 bases at V and 4 bases at J, with 9 bases in the middle. In DNA form, the CDR3 reads TGTGCCAGCAGCTTAGCTGGGACGGGCTATGGCTACACCTTC. This translates into CASSLAGTGYGYTF.

This clonotype was detected many times. V gene TRBV7-2 combines with J gene TRBJ1-1; 7 nucleotides agree with TRBD1. The CDR3 loop spans 14 amino acids. Germline V gene sequence: CDR1 SGHTA, CDR2 FQGNSA. With 3 bases clipped from V and 5 bases from J, the junction kept 6 bases outside the gene matches. The CDR3 here is CASSFRQGQTEAFF. The CDR3 DNA reads TGTGCCAGCAGCTTCCGACAGGGACAGACTGAAGCTTTCTTT.

This clonotype was seen ten or more times. The rearrangement joins TRBV5-1 to TRBJ2-1, with 10 bases matching TRBD2. Per germline, CDR1 SGHRS and CDR2 YFSETQ. The CDR3 is 16 amino acids. V gave up 0 bases and J gave up 3 bases; unmatched junction bases: 3. The CDR3 spells CASSLAASGGYNEQFF. The CDR3 DNA follows: TGCGCCAGCAGCTTGGCGGCTAGCGGGGGCTACAATGAGCAGTTCTTC.

This clonotype was observed many times. This chain joins TRBV5-1 and TRBJ2-3, with 8 positions matching TRBD1. J lost 8 bases, V lost 3 bases, and 14 bases had no gene match. This CDR3 is built from 16 residues. Per the germline V gene, CDR1 is SGHRS and CDR2 is YFSETQ. The CDR3 nucleotides read TGCGCCAGCAGCTCCCGACAGGGGCATTCTCCTGGTACGCAGTATTTT. Its translation: CASSSRQGHSPGTQYF.

In its sample, this clonotype was seen many times. This chain connects TRBV7-9 to TRBJ2-7, with 10 bases lining up with TRBD1. The junction had 5 bases not matched to a gene; V was cut back by 0 bases and J by 3 bases. The CDR3 consists of 16 residues. CDR1 SEHNR and CDR2 FQNEAQ come from the germline V gene (reference sequence). The CDR3 coding sequence is TGTGCCAGCAGCTTAGCTGGGAGGACAGGGGGCTACGAGCAGTACTTC. Encoded protein: CASSLAGRTGGYEQYF.

In this sample, this clonotype turned up many times. This chain links TRBV19 with TRBJ1-6; TRBD1 aligns across 7 bases. J was trimmed by 4 bases and V by 10 bases; bases with no gene match: 4. The CDR3 loop spans 13 amino acids. Germline lookup yields CDR1 LNHDA and CDR2 SQIVND (reference sequence). For the CDR3, the DNA is TGTGCCACCAGGACAGGTTATAATTCACCCCTCCACTTT. Encoded protein: CATRTGYNSPLHF.

This clonotype was seen repeatedly, ten times or more. J is TRBJ1-5 and V is TRBV20-1; possible D gene TRBD1, 5 bases. V was cut by 6 bases and J by 0 bases, with 15 bases left in between. The CDR3 loop spans 15 amino acids. Germline V gives CDR1 DFQATT, CDR2 SNEGSKA (reference sequence). The CDR3 DNA is TGCAGTGCCAAAGGACAAGTTTATAGCAATCAGCCCCAGCATTTT. Translation: CSAKGQVYSNQPQHF.

This clonotype was counted between two and nine times. The gene calls are TRBV23-1 and TRBJ2-7; D uncertain. TRBV23-1 is classed as an ORF, of uncertain function. V was pared by 0 bases and J by 3 bases, with 12 bases between. This CDR3 is built from 15 residues. The CDR3 spells CASSQSRTVGYEQYV. The CDR3 DNA sequence: TGCGCCAGCAGTCAATCGAGGACCGTCGGCTACGAGCAGTACGTC.

The chain is built from TRBV7-2 and TRBJ2-5, with 10 bases that match TRBD2. Germline lookup yields CDR1 SGHTA and CDR2 FQGNSA. This CDR3 has 15 amino acids. Trimming removed 6 bases from V and 5 bases from J; junction bases left unmatched: 9. CDR3 DNA sequence: TGTGCCAGCAGTCTAGCGGGGGCCCTCCTGGAGACCCAGTACTTC. Amino acids: CASSLAGALLETQYF.

This chain uses TRBV7-3 with TRBJ2-7, with 9 nucleotides matching TRBD1. The CDR3 runs to 13 residues. Germline V gene sequence: CDR1 SGHTA, CDR2 FQGTGA. V lost 4 bases, J lost 6 bases, and 4 bases stayed unmatched. The CDR3 nucleotides are TGTGCCAGCAGCTCCGGGACAGGGACCGAGCAGTACTTC. Protein: CASSSGTGTEQYF.